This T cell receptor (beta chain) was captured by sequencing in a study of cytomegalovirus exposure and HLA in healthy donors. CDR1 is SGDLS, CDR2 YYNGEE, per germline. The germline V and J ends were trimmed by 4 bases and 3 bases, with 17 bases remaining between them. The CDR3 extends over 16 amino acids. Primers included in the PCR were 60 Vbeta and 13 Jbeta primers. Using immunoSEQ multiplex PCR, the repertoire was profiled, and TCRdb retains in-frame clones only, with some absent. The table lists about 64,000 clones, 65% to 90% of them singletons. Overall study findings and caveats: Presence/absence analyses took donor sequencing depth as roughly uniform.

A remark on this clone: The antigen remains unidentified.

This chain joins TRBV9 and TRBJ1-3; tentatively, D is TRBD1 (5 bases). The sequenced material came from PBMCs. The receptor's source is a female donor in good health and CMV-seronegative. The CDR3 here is CASSLIGEANGNTIYF. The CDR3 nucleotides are TGTGCCAGCAGCCTCATAGGGGAGGCAAATGGAAACACCATATATTTT.